This is a list of T cell receptor beta chains from one sample in a study of cytomegalovirus exposure and HLA in healthy donors. Method: immunoSEQ multiplex PCR; TCRdb's copy keeps in-frame clones and lacks some. Of some 98,000 clones in the sample, about 81% were seen once. Input material: PBMCs. These receptors were obtained from a man aged 40-50 years in good health and CMV-seronegative. The CDR3 runs from the conserved cysteine through the conserved F or W. Fields, in order: J gene, D gene, clone size, V gene, CDR3 DNA, CDR3 protein. D genes are given only for firm matches. Clone sizes are given selectively: once, few, many, or a class where the clone is expanded.

J: TRBJ2-7
D: TRBD1
size: .
V: TRBV7-9
DNA: TGTGCCAGCAGCGAGGGACAGGGCTCGTATTACGAGCAGTACTTC
CDR3: CASSEGQGSYYEQYF

J: TRBJ2-1
D: TRBD2
size: .
V: TRBV7-2
DNA: TGTGCCAGCAGCTTAGACCTAAAAACGGGGGGGTTCTTC
CDR3: CASSLDLKTGGFF

J: TRBJ2-7
D: TRBD2
size: .
V: TRBV28
DNA: TGTGCCAGCATCCTGGGAGGGTCCTACGAGCAGTACTTC
CDR3: CASILGGSYEQYF

J: TRBJ1-2
D: TRBD1
size: few
V: TRBV7-6
DNA: TGTGCCAGCAGCGGCCAAGGACAGGGGCTCGATGGCTACACCTTC
CDR3: CASSGQGQGLDGYTF

J: TRBJ2-2
D: .
size: .
V: TRBV6-1
DNA: TGTGCCACCGCCCGGGTGCAGACGAACACCGGGGAGCTGTTTTTT
CDR3: CATARVQTNTGELFF

J: TRBJ2-7
D: .
size: once
V: TRBV18
DNA: TGTGCCAGCTCACCGTTAACAGGACCGTTCTCCTACGAGCAGTACTTC
CDR3: CASSPLTGPFSYEQYF

J: TRBJ2-7
D: TRBD1
size: .
V: TRBV7-2
DNA: TGTGCCAGCAGCTTCGACAGGGCGAGCTCCTACGAGCAGTACTTC
CDR3: CASSFDRASSYEQYF

J: TRBJ2-5
D: .
size: once
V: TRBV21-1
DNA: TGTGCCAGCAGCAAACACCAGGTTTTTGAGACCCAGTACTTC
CDR3: CASSKHQVFETQYF

J: TRBJ1-5
D: TRBD1
size: .
V: TRBV27
DNA: TGTGCCAGCAGTACCCGGACAGGGAGCAATCAGCCCCAGCATTTT
CDR3: CASSTRTGSNQPQHF

J: TRBJ1-5
D: .
size: once
V: TRBV27
DNA: TGTGCCAGCAGTCGGACTCCTAATCAGCCCCAGCATTTT
CDR3: CASSRTPNQPQHF

J: TRBJ2-3
D: TRBD1
size: .
V: TRBV18
DNA: TGTGCCAGCCCAACCCCGGGACAGGGCACAGATACGCAGTATTTT
CDR3: CASPTPGQGTDTQYF

J: TRBJ1-6
D: .
size: .
V: TRBV6-5
DNA: TGTGCCAGCAGCCCCCGTAGCTCCTATAATTCACCCCTCCACTTT
CDR3: CASSPRSSYNSPLHF

J: TRBJ1-1
D: TRBD1
size: .
V: TRBV7-8
DNA: TGTGCCAGCAGCCCAATTGAAGGACAGGGCCCAGGGACTGAAGCTTTCTTT
CDR3: CASSPIEGQGPGTEAFF

J: TRBJ1-2
D: .
size: once
V: TRBV4-1
DNA: TGCGCCAGCAGCCAAGATCAAACAGCCAACTATGGCTACACCTTC
CDR3: CASSQDQTANYGYTF

J: TRBJ1-1
D: .
size: .
V: TRBV6-5
DNA: TGTGCCAGCAGCTTTCGGACGGACAGTGAAGCTTTCTTT
CDR3: CASSFRTDSEAFF

J: TRBJ2-1
D: TRBD1
size: .
V: TRBV7-2
DNA: TGTGCCAGCAGCTTAGCGGGTCCAGGGGGAAACGATGAGCAGTTCTTC
CDR3: CASSLAGPGGNDEQFF

J: TRBJ1-6
D: .
size: few
V: TRBV6-5
DNA: TGTGCCAGCACCTTAGGGCCCAGGGTGAATTCACCCCTCCACTTT
CDR3: CASTLGPRVNSPLHF

J: TRBJ2-1
D: TRBD2
size: .
V: TRBV11-1
DNA: TGTGCCAGCAGCTTAAGACTAGCGGGGCTGCGGGGCAATGAGCAGTTCTTC
CDR3: CASSLRLAGLRGNEQFF

J: TRBJ1-2
D: .
size: .
V: TRBV25-1
DNA: TGTGCCAGCAGTGACGCAGGGTCTGGCTACACCTTC
CDR3: CASSDAGSGYTF

J: TRBJ2-7
D: TRBD1
size: .
V: TRBV2
DNA: TGTGCCAGCAGTGGGGGGACAGGGAGCCACGAGCAGTACTTC
CDR3: CASSGGTGSHEQYF

J: TRBJ1-4
D: .
size: .
V: TRBV18
DNA: TGTGCCAGCTCACCAGGCGGGCGACCCCAAGAAAAACTGTTTTTT
CDR3: CASSPGGRPQEKLFF

J: TRBJ1-1
D: .
size: .
V: TRBV14
DNA: TGTGCCAGCAGCCCCGGACAGATCCCAGCTTTCTTT
CDR3: CASSPGQIPAFF

J: TRBJ1-1
D: .
size: .
V: TRBV5-1
DNA: TGCGCCAGCAGACAATTGGACAGAAGGACTGAAGCTTTCTTT
CDR3: CASRQLDRRTEAFF

J: TRBJ2-6
D: .
size: .
V: TRBV18
DNA: TGTGCCAGCTCACCACGAGTATCAAGGGGAAAGATTGGGGCCAACGTCCTGACTTTC
CDR3: CASSPRVSRGKIGANVLTF

J: TRBJ2-5
D: .
size: .
V: TRBV30
DNA: TGTGCCTGGAGGGCCGAAGAGACCCAGTACTTC
CDR3: CAWRAEETQYF

J: TRBJ2-3
D: .
size: once
V: TRBV6-6
DNA: TGTGCCAGCACGGGGGTAACTAGCACAGATACGCAGTATTTT
CDR3: CASTGVTSTDTQYF

J: TRBJ2-1
D: TRBD2
size: few
V: TRBV29-1
DNA: TGCAGCGTGCTCGGGGGGTCGTACAATGAGCAGTTCTTC
CDR3: CSVLGGSYNEQFF

J: TRBJ2-3
D: TRBD1
size: .
V: TRBV7-2
DNA: TGTGCCAGCAGCTTAGAGAGCGGGACAGGGGCTAGCACAGATACGCAGTATTTT
CDR3: CASSLESGTGASTDTQYF

J: TRBJ1-1
D: .
size: .
V: TRBV14
DNA: TGTGCCAGCAGCCTGACAGGAATACCTCAAGCTTTCTTT
CDR3: CASSLTGIPQAFF

J: TRBJ2-7
D: .
size: once
V: TRBV11-1
DNA: TGTGCCAGCAGCTTACTGGGCCAGGGGATTGACGAGCAGTACTTC
CDR3: CASSLLGQGIDEQYF

J: TRBJ1-2
D: TRBD1
size: .
V: TRBV30
DNA: TGTGCCTGGGGATCTAGAAATCCGGGACAGGGAGGCTACACCTTC
CDR3: CAWGSRNPGQGGYTF

J: TRBJ1-6
D: .
size: .
V: TRBV27
DNA: TGTGCCAGCAGTTTAGTGGGAGGGGGAGATAATTCACCCCTCCACTTT
CDR3: CASSLVGGGDNSPLHF

J: TRBJ2-1
D: TRBD1
size: few
V: TRBV7-9
DNA: TGTGCCAGCAGCCAAAGTAGGGACAGACACAATGAGCAGTTCTTC
CDR3: CASSQSRDRHNEQFF

J: TRBJ1-1
D: TRBD1
size: once
V: TRBV6-5
DNA: TGTGCCAGCAGTTTGACAGGGACGAACACTGAAGCTTTCTTT
CDR3: CASSLTGTNTEAFF

J: TRBJ1-2
D: .
size: .
V: TRBV20-1
DNA: TGCAGTGCTAAGGGAGGGGCTGGCTACACCTTC
CDR3: CSAKGGAGYTF

J: TRBJ2-7
D: TRBD1
size: .
V: TRBV7-9
DNA: TGTTCCAGCAGCTTATTAAGGACAGGGGACTACGAGCAGTACTTC
CDR3: CSSSLLRTGDYEQYF

J: TRBJ1-2
D: TRBD1
size: .
V: TRBV29-1
DNA: TGCAGCGACCTACAGGGGTTACGCTATGGCTACACCTTC
CDR3: CSDLQGLRYGYTF

J: TRBJ2-5
D: TRBD1
size: .
V: TRBV5-4
DNA: TGTGCCAGCAGTCCCCGCCACAGGGGGCTTGAGACCCAGTACTTC
CDR3: CASSPRHRGLETQYF

J: TRBJ1-1
D: .
size: .
V: TRBV27
DNA: TGTGCCAGCAGTTTAACAGGGTTGAACACTGAAGCTTTCTTT
CDR3: CASSLTGLNTEAFF

J: TRBJ2-5
D: .
size: .
V: TRBV19
DNA: TGTGCCAGTCAAGATGCGGTGATCCCTGGCCAGTACTTC
CDR3: CASQDAVIPGQYF

J: TRBJ2-7
D: .
size: .
V: TRBV6-1
DNA: TGTGCCAGCAGCAGCCAATTGGGTGACTACGAGCAGTACTTC
CDR3: CASSSQLGDYEQYF

J: TRBJ1-1
D: TRBD1
size: once
V: TRBV5-6
DNA: TGTGCCAGCCGGAGGGGACAGGGGGGATTAGACACTGAAGCTTTCTTT
CDR3: CASRRGQGGLDTEAFF

J: TRBJ1-4
D: .
size: once
V: TRBV27
DNA: TGTGCCAGCAGTTTTCAGGGAGGTGAAAAACTGTTTTTT
CDR3: CASSFQGGEKLFF

J: TRBJ2-5
D: .
size: few
V: TRBV6-4
DNA: TGTGCCAGCAGTGCCAAAGAACAGGCCCAAGAGACCCAGTACTTC
CDR3: CASSAKEQAQETQYF

J: TRBJ2-1
D: TRBD1
size: .
V: TRBV29-1
DNA: TGCAGCGTTGACACAGGGGGATCTGAGCAGTTCTTC
CDR3: CSVDTGGSEQFF

J: TRBJ2-7
D: TRBD2
size: .
V: TRBV5-1
DNA: TGCGCCAGCAGCATTAGCGGGGGGGCCTACGAGCAGTACTTC
CDR3: CASSISGGAYEQYF

J: TRBJ1-6
D: TRBD1
size: .
V: TRBV5-4
DNA: TGTGCCAGCAGCTTCGACTCGACCGGGACAGGGACTTCACCCCTCCACTTT
CDR3: CASSFDSTGTGTSPLHF

J: TRBJ1-5
D: TRBD1
size: .
V: TRBV18
DNA: TGTGCCAGCTCAAAAGGACAGGGACTTAAGAGCAATCAGCCCCAGCATTTT
CDR3: CASSKGQGLKSNQPQHF

J: TRBJ2-7
D: .
size: few
V: TRBV6-4
DNA: TGTGCCAGCAGTGACTTTGACTCGAACACCTCCTACGAGCAGTACTTC
CDR3: CASSDFDSNTSYEQYF

J: TRBJ2-2
D: TRBD2
size: .
V: TRBV6-5
DNA: TGTGCCAGCAGTTACTCGAGCGGGGGGGACACCGGGGAGCTGTTTTTT
CDR3: CASSYSSGGDTGELFF

J: TRBJ2-7
D: .
size: .
V: TRBV11-2
DNA: TGTGCCAGCAGCTCGTCCGACAGACCCTACTACGAGCAGTACTTC
CDR3: CASSSSDRPYYEQYF

J: TRBJ2-5
D: .
size: .
V: TRBV7-2
DNA: TGTGCCAGCAGCACCGTGGGGAGCTCCCCCCAAGAGACCCAGTACTTC
CDR3: CASSTVGSSPQETQYF

J: TRBJ2-5
D: TRBD1
size: .
V: TRBV7-2
DNA: TGTGCCAGCAGCCCTCGCATGACAGGGGGCTTGGAGACCCAGTACTTC
CDR3: CASSPRMTGGLETQYF

J: TRBJ2-7
D: .
size: .
V: TRBV11-2
DNA: TGTGCCAGCAGCTTAGTGGATGCAGGGCCCTACGAGCAGTACTTC
CDR3: CASSLVDAGPYEQYF

J: TRBJ1-1
D: .
size: .
V: TRBV5-4
DNA: TGTGCCAGCAGCTATATTGGGACACCGAACACTGAAGCTTTCTTT
CDR3: CASSYIGTPNTEAFF

J: TRBJ1-1
D: .
size: .
V: TRBV5-4
DNA: TGTGCCAGCAGCTTGTTGGGGGCGGCTGAAGCTTTCTTT
CDR3: CASSLLGAAEAFF

J: TRBJ1-2
D: TRBD1
size: .
V: TRBV5-8
DNA: TGTGCCAGCAGCACACCCCCAGGCTCGCCAGGGGGCGGCTACACCTTC
CDR3: CASSTPPGSPGGGYTF

J: TRBJ2-7
D: TRBD2
size: .
V: TRBV6-1
DNA: TGTGCCAGCAGCTCGCCGGGACTACCGAGCGAGCAGTACTTC
CDR3: CASSSPGLPSEQYF

J: TRBJ1-1
D: .
size: once
V: TRBV29-1
DNA: TGCAGCGTTGAAGGGCGGTATGAAGCTTTCTTT
CDR3: CSVEGRYEAFF

J: TRBJ1-2
D: TRBD1
size: few
V: TRBV28
DNA: TGTGCCAGCAGTGGACAGGGTCGGGGCTACACCTTC
CDR3: CASSGQGRGYTF